This TCR beta chain was sequenced for a study of early T cells in non-severe SARS-CoV-2 infection. The wider study: The authors sequenced bulk RNA from unsorted whole blood, leaving chains unpaired.

The CDR3 extends over 13 amino acids. V lost 3 bases and J lost 7, with 13 bases in between. Germline assignment: CDR1 DFQATT and CDR2 SNEGSKA (reference sequence). As part of library construction, unique molecular identifiers were attached to individual cDNA molecules. Using its own MiXCR run on the 5' RACE reads, TCRdb lists one record per CDR3 protein. The table includes about 34,000 distinct CDR3 sequences, approximately 5.3% detected once. Ten or more counts support this clonotype. The origin of this receptor is an adult who was a healthcare worker with PCR-confirmed SARS-CoV-2 infection or an uninfected control (not recorded which). Material: whole blood. The chain employs TRBV20-1 and TRBJ1-5, with a tentative D call TRBD1 (6 bases). This CDR3 is CSASEGVHQPQHF. The CDR3 coding sequence is TGCAGTGCTAGTGAGGGGGTTCACCAGCCCCAGCATTTT.